This record covers a single T cell receptor beta chain. Its antigen is as yet unknown. The source of the sample is a study of T cell responses to AZD1222 COVID-19 vaccine. Profiled with immunoSEQ multiplex PCR; TCRdb holds only in-frame clones, not every one. This sample carries about 130,000 clones, around 90% of them seen once, and the ten largest clones take about 4.2%. The CDR3 has 14 residues. After removal of 5 bases from V and 7 bases from J, the junction contained 5 bases not matched to a gene. Per germline, CDR1 SGHDN and CDR2 FVKESK. Study observations and caveats: Reports say nearly half of spike-specific TCRs go after unmutated variant regions. Donors were largely white British and mainly female; clonal diversity was possibly underestimated. An increase in Spike-specific TCR breadth and depth was observed after two AZD1222 doses. Only five or six individuals given AZD1222 were seropositive at baseline.

The receptor was isolated from an adult in good health. Sequencing was performed on peripheral blood, taken on day 0 of MenACWY control vaccination. The chain carries TRBV14 and TRBJ1-6; TRBD1 aligns across 7 bases. CDR3 coding DNA: TGTGCCAGCAGCTTGGAGACAGGGAATTCACCCCTCCACTTT. This gives the protein CASSLETGNSPLHF.